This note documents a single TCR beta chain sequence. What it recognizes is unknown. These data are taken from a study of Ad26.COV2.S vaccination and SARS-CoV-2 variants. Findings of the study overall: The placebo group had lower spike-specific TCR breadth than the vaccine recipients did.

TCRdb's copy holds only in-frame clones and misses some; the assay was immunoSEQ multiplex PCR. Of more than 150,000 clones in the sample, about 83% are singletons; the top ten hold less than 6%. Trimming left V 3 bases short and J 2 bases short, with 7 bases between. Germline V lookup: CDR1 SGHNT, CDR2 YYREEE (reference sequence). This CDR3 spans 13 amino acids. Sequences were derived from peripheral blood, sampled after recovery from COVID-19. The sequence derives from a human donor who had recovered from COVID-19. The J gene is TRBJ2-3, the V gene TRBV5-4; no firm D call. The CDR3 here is CASSSPFTDTQYF. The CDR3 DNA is TGTGCCAGCAGCTCCCCCTTCACAGATACGCAGTATTTT. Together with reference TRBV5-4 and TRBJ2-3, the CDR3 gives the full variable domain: ETGVTQSPTHLIKTRGQQVTLRCSSQSGHNTVSWYQQALGQGPQFIFQYYREEENGRGNFPPRFSGLQFPNYSSELNVNALELDDSALYLCASSSPFTDTQYFGPGTRLTVL.